Described below is a single TCR beta chain sequence and its context. Its antigen is not known. This sample is drawn from a study of cytomegalovirus exposure and HLA in healthy donors. The primer mix had 60 Vbeta and 13 Jbeta primers. TCRdb's table, derived via immunoSEQ multiplex PCR, lists solely in-frame clones and lacks some. The sample consists of some 90,000 clones, roughly 74% of them appearing once. Findings and caveats of the study: TCR beta sequences numbering under 20,000 were associated with HLA alleles at 0.05 false discovery rate in a later analysis.

CDR1 is MDHEN, CDR2 SYDVKM, per germline. This CDR3 has 13 residues. The germline V and J ends were trimmed by 6 bases and 5 bases, with 13 bases remaining between them. This chain connects TRBV28 to TRBJ2-5; tentatively, D is TRBD2 (6 bases). The sample comprised PBMCs. This sequence originates from a woman in her sixties or seventies in good health and CMV-seropositive. The CDR3 here is CASSSGTPETQYF. For the CDR3, the DNA is TGTGCCAGCAGCTCAGGGACTCCTGAGACCCAGTACTTC.